Presented here are 4 T cell receptor beta chains from one specimen sequenced in a study of T cell repertoires in cytomegalovirus infection. TCRdb reprocessed the reads via MiXCR and lists one record per CDR3 protein. The repertoire holds some 300,000 distinct CDR3 sequences, with around 10% as singletons. The specimen was PBMCs. The receptors were gathered from a human donor in good health (CMV status not recorded). Some clones in this sample may be carry-over from other donors' samples.

This clonotype was recorded a few times. This chain joins TRBV10-3 and TRBJ1-1, with D unresolved. V shed 8 bases and J shed 4 bases, with 8 bases lying between them. In germline, CDR1 is ENHRY, CDR2 SYGVKD. This CDR3 is 11 amino acids long. CDR3 bases: TGTGCCATCGGGTTAGGCACTGAAGCTTTCTTT. Protein: CAIGLGTEAFF.

This clonotype has at least ten counts. The chain is built from TRBV4-3 and TRBJ2-2; 10 bases map to TRBD1. This CDR3 contains 18 residues. J gave up 5 bases and V 0 bases, and 9 bases lay outside the gene matches. Germline CDR1 reads LGHNA; CDR2 reads YSLEER. The CDR3 reads CASSQDLRTGGRTGELFF. CDR3 DNA: TGCGCCAGCAGCCAAGATCTAAGGACAGGGGGAAGAACCGGGGAGCTGTTTTTT.

This clonotype was found a few times. The chain employs TRBV14 and TRBJ2-3, with D unresolved. V gave up 1 base and J gave up 4 bases, with 12 bases separating them. This CDR3 region has 15 residues. The germline V gene has CDR1 SGHDN and CDR2 FVKESK. This chain's CDR3 is CASSQVRSLSDTQYF. The CDR3 bases are TGTGCCAGCAGCCAAGTCCGATCTCTCTCAGATACGCAGTATTTT.

The chain joins TRBV29-1 to TRBJ2-3; TRBD2 matches 8 bases. The CDR3 length is 11 residues. Germline values: CDR1 SQVTM, CDR2 ANQGSEA. V lost 7 bases to trimming and J lost 9 bases; unmatched junction nucleotides: 6. CDR3 sequence: CSATGGTTQYF. As DNA, the CDR3 is TGCAGCGCTACGGGGGGGACAACGCAGTATTTT.